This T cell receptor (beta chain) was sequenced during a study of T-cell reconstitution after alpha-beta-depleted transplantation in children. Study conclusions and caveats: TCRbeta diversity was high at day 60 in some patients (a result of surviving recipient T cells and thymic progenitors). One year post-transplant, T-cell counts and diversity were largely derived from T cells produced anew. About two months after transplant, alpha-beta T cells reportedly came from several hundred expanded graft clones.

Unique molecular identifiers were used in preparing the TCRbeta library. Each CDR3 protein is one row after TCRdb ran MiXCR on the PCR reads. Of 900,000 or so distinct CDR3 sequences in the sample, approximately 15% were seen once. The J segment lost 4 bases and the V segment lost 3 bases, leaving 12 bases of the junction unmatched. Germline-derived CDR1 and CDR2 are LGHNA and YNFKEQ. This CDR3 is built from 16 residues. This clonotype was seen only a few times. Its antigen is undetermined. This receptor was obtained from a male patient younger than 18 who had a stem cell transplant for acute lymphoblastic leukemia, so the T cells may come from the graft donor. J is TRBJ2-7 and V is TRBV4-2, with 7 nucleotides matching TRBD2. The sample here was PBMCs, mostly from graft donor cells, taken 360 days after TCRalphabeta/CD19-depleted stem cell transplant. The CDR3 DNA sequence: TGTGCCAGCAGCCAGGACCAAACGGGAGGTTGGTACGAGCAGTACTTC. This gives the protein CASSQDQTGGWYEQYF.